This T cell receptor (beta chain) was obtained from a study of blood T cell repertoires in COVID-19. At the level of the study: There were acute and convalescent COVID-19 samples, and they came from the United States, Italy and Spain. Nucleic acid was either cDNA or gDNA, and it came from T cells, B-cell-depleted T cells, or PBMCs.

This CDR3 region has 14 residues. Germline values: CDR1 SGHAT, CDR2 FQNNGV. The V gene lost 6 bases and the J gene lost 2 bases, with 10 bases spanning the gap. Authors' processing steps: From reference gene primer amplification, estimates of nucleated cell counts were derived. Libraries were prepared by immunoSEQ multiplex PCR; TCRdb keeps only in-frame clonotypes and omits some of them. The V and J calls and clone size come from that table; D and trimming were worked out from the DNA. This sample has around 67,000 clones, with roughly 82% found just once. This chain joins TRBV11-2 and TRBJ1-4; possibly TRBD1 for D (6 bases). This clonotype was sampled from an elderly man with active COVID-19. Sequencing was done on a sample of peripheral blood. As DNA, the CDR3 is TGTGCCAGCAGGGCGGGGGGCACTAATGAAAAACTGTTTTTT. It is translated as CASRAGGTNEKLFF.